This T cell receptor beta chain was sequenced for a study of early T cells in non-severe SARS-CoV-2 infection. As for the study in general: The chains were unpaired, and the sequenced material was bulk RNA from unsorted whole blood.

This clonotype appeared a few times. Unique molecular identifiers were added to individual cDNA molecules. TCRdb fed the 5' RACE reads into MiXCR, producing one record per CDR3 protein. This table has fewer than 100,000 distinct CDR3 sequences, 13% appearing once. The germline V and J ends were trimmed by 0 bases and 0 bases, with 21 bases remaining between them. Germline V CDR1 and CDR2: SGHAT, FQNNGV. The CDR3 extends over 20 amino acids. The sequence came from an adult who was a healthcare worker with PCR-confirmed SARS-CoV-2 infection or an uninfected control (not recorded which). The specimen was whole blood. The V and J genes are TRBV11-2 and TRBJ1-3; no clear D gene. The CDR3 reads CASSLDLGNRPNPSGNTIYF. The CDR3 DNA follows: TGTGCCAGCAGCTTAGATCTTGGGAACAGACCGAATCCCTCTGGAAACACCATATATTTT.